The rows below give T cell receptor beta chains drawn from one sample of a study of shared clonotypes between healthy human individuals. Sequencing was performed with immunoSEQ multiplex PCR; in TCRdb, only in-frame clones are kept and a portion is missing. The data hold 1.5 million to 2.5 million clones, with less than 95% observed a single time. The sequenced material came from naive CD8+ T cells sorted from blood. Receptors were obtained from a man younger than 30 in good health. CDR3s include the opening cysteine and the closing phenylalanine or tryptophan. The order of the fields is clone size, D gene, J gene, V gene, CDR3 protein, CDR3 DNA. A D gene is named only where the DNA matches it firmly. Expanded clones get a size class; other rows say once, few or many, or leave the size out.

clone_size: NA
d_call: NA
j_call: TRBJ2-1
v_call: TRBV11-2
cdr3_aa: CASSPDPSPYNEQFF
cdr3_nt: TGTGCCAGCAGCCCGGACCCCTCCCCCTACAATGAGCAGTTCTTC

clone_size: NA
d_call: TRBD1
j_call: TRBJ1-1
v_call: TRBV10-1
cdr3_aa: CARGDRVSFF
cdr3_nt: TGCGCCAGGGGGGACAGGGTGTCTTTCTTT

clone_size: NA
d_call: TRBD2
j_call: TRBJ2-5
v_call: TRBV7-9
cdr3_aa: CASSSGLAGVIETQYF
cdr3_nt: TGTGCCAGCAGCTCTGGACTAGCGGGAGTCATCGAGACCCAGTACTTC

clone_size: NA
d_call: TRBD2
j_call: TRBJ2-1
v_call: TRBV4-3
cdr3_aa: CASSQEGLADLSYNEQFF
cdr3_nt: TGCGCCAGCAGCCAAGAGGGACTAGCGGACCTCTCCTACAATGAGCAGTTCTTC

clone_size: NA
d_call: NA
j_call: TRBJ2-2
v_call: TRBV9
cdr3_aa: CASSGETSRGELFF
cdr3_nt: TGTGCCAGCAGCGGGGAGACTTCAAGGGGGGAGCTGTTTTTT

clone_size: NA
d_call: TRBD2
j_call: TRBJ2-3
v_call: TRBV9
cdr3_aa: CASSASGTSGLDTQYF
cdr3_nt: TGTGCCAGCAGCGCATCCGGGACTAGCGGGTTAGATACGCAGTATTTT

clone_size: once
d_call: NA
j_call: TRBJ1-1
v_call: TRBV2
cdr3_aa: CASSEPGGEEAFF
cdr3_nt: TGTGCCAGCAGTGAACCCGGGGGTGAGGAGGCTTTCTTT

clone_size: NA
d_call: NA
j_call: TRBJ2-1
v_call: TRBV5-4
cdr3_aa: CASSINQGYEQFF
cdr3_nt: TGTGCCAGCAGCATTAACCAGGGTTACGAGCAGTTCTTC

clone_size: NA
d_call: TRBD2
j_call: TRBJ2-1
v_call: TRBV7-6
cdr3_aa: CASSLSNGRAPYNEQFF
cdr3_nt: TGTGCCAGCAGCCTAAGCAACGGGAGGGCCCCCTACAATGAGCAGTTCTTC

clone_size: NA
d_call: NA
j_call: TRBJ1-4
v_call: TRBV4-1
cdr3_aa: CASSPRSGAANEKLFF
cdr3_nt: TGCGCCAGCAGCCCCAGATCGGGGGCTGCTAATGAAAAACTGTTTTTT

clone_size: NA
d_call: NA
j_call: TRBJ2-4
v_call: TRBV5-6
cdr3_aa: CASSLRAQNIQYF
cdr3_nt: TGTGCCAGCAGCTTGAGGGCCCAAAACATTCAGTACTTC

clone_size: once
d_call: TRBD1
j_call: TRBJ2-2
v_call: TRBV7-7
cdr3_aa: CASSPGQGPNTGELFF
cdr3_nt: TGTGCTAGCAGCCCCGGACAGGGTCCGAACACCGGGGAGCTGTTTTTT

clone_size: NA
d_call: NA
j_call: TRBJ2-3
v_call: TRBV27
cdr3_aa: CASSEGGLSADTQYF
cdr3_nt: TGTGCCAGCAGCGAGGGTGGACTAAGCGCAGATACGCAGTATTTT

clone_size: NA
d_call: TRBD1
j_call: TRBJ1-1
v_call: TRBV25-1
cdr3_aa: CASSVGTGRTEAFF
cdr3_nt: TGTGCCAGCAGTGTTGGGACAGGGAGGACTGAAGCTTTCTTT

clone_size: NA
d_call: NA
j_call: TRBJ2-7
v_call: TRBV30
cdr3_aa: CAWSAGGEQYF
cdr3_nt: TGTGCCTGGAGTGCGGGCGGCGAGCAGTACTTC

clone_size: NA
d_call: NA
j_call: TRBJ1-1
v_call: TRBV7-9
cdr3_aa: CASKGTEAFF
cdr3_nt: TGTGCCAGCAAGGGAACGGAAGCTTTCTTT

clone_size: NA
d_call: NA
j_call: TRBJ1-1
v_call: TRBV7-2
cdr3_aa: CASSLTPNTEAFF
cdr3_nt: TGTGCCAGCAGCCTCACACCGAACACTGAAGCTTTCTTT

clone_size: NA
d_call: NA
j_call: TRBJ2-1
v_call: TRBV2
cdr3_aa: CASSWRGYDEQFF
cdr3_nt: TGTGCCAGCAGTTGGAGGGGGTATGATGAGCAGTTCTTC

clone_size: NA
d_call: NA
j_call: TRBJ2-3
v_call: TRBV11-2
cdr3_aa: CASSSPPGGRTDTQYF
cdr3_nt: TGTGCCAGCAGCTCCCCTCCGGGGGGCCGCACAGATACGCAGTATTTT

clone_size: NA
d_call: TRBD1
j_call: TRBJ2-1
v_call: TRBV25-1
cdr3_aa: CASSPILDRAGEQFF
cdr3_nt: TGTGCCAGCAGTCCCATCCTGGACAGGGCGGGTGAGCAGTTCTTC

clone_size: NA
d_call: NA
j_call: TRBJ2-7
v_call: TRBV20-1
cdr3_aa: CSASGGYEQYF
cdr3_nt: TGCAGTGCTAGCGGGGGTTACGAGCAGTACTTC

clone_size: once
d_call: NA
j_call: TRBJ1-5
v_call: TRBV15
cdr3_aa: CATSRQEFNQPQHF
cdr3_nt: TGTGCCACCAGCCGGCAGGAATTCAATCAGCCCCAGCATTTT

clone_size: NA
d_call: TRBD1
j_call: TRBJ1-4
v_call: TRBV2
cdr3_aa: CASSEGQGAKKLFF
cdr3_nt: TGTGCCAGCAGTGAGGGGCAGGGGGCCAAAAAACTGTTTTTT

clone_size: NA
d_call: NA
j_call: TRBJ1-4
v_call: TRBV9
cdr3_aa: CASSYNGQSNEKLFF
cdr3_nt: TGTGCCAGCAGCTATAACGGACAGTCTAATGAAAAACTGTTTTTT

clone_size: NA
d_call: NA
j_call: TRBJ1-1
v_call: TRBV5-4
cdr3_aa: CASSWDGMNTEAFF
cdr3_nt: TGTGCCAGCAGCTGGGACGGTATGAACACTGAAGCTTTCTTT

clone_size: NA
d_call: NA
j_call: TRBJ2-4
v_call: TRBV7-8
cdr3_aa: CASSPTGGRNIQYF
cdr3_nt: TGTGCCAGCAGCCCCACGGGGGGCAGGAACATTCAGTACTTC

clone_size: NA
d_call: NA
j_call: TRBJ1-5
v_call: TRBV5-4
cdr3_aa: CASSLDRDQPQHF
cdr3_nt: TGTGCCAGCAGCTTGGACAGGGATCAGCCCCAGCATTTT

clone_size: NA
d_call: NA
j_call: TRBJ1-2
v_call: TRBV9
cdr3_aa: CASSDDPTSTNYGYTF
cdr3_nt: TGTGCCAGCAGCGATGATCCGACAAGTACTAACTATGGCTACACCTTC

clone_size: NA
d_call: NA
j_call: TRBJ2-5
v_call: TRBV7-9
cdr3_aa: CASSSSGGTIETQYF
cdr3_nt: TGTGCCAGCAGCTCGTCCGGAGGGACAATAGAGACCCAGTACTTC

clone_size: NA
d_call: NA
j_call: TRBJ2-1
v_call: TRBV6-6
cdr3_aa: CASSYKPMSNEQFF
cdr3_nt: TGTGCCAGCAGTTACAAACCAATGAGCAATGAGCAGTTCTTC